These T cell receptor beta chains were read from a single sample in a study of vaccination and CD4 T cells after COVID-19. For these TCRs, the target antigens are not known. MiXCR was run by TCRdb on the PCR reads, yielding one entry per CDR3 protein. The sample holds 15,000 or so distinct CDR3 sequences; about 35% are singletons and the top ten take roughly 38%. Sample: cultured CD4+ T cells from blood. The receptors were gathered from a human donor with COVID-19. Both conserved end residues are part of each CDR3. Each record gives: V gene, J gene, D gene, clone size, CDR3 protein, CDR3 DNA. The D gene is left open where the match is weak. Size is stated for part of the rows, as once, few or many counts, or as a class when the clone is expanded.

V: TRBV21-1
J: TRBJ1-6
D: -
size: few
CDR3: CASSKGTRPRKQGRNSPLHF
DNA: TGTGCCAGCAGCAAAGGAACGCGGCCCCGTAAACAGGGTCGTAATTCACCCCTCCACTTT

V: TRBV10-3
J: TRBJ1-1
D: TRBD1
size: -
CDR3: CAISPGTGGTEAFF
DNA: TGTGCCATCAGCCCCGGGACAGGGGGGACTGAAGCTTTCTTT

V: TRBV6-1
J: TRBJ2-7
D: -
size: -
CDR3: CASSPPPTRSHEQYF
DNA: TGTGCCAGCAGCCCGCCCCCAACCCGCTCTCACGAGCAGTACTTC

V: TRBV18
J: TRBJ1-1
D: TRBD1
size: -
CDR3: CASSLGQGAQTEAFF
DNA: TGTGCCAGCTCACTGGGACAGGGGGCGCAAACTGAAGCTTTCTTT

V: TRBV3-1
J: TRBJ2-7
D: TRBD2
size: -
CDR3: CASSQDSGGAYEQYF
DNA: TGTGCCAGCAGCCAAGATAGCGGGGGGGCCTACGAGCAGTACTTC

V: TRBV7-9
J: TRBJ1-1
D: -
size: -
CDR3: CASNEAGVNTEAFF
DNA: TGTGCCAGCAATGAGGCAGGGGTGAACACTGAAGCTTTCTTT

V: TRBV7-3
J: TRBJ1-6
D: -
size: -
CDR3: CASSSVYNSPLHF
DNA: TGTGCCAGCAGCTCCGTCTATAATTCACCCCTCCACTTT

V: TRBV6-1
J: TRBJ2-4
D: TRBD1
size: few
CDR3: CASSAGTGGIQYF
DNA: TGTGCCAGCAGTGCTGGGACAGGGGGCATTCAGTACTTC

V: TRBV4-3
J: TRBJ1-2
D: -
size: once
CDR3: CASSQGPGQGYGYTF
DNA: TGCGCCAGCAGCCAAGGTCCGGGACAAGGCTATGGCTACACCTTC

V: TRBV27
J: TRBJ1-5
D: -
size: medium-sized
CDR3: CASSPARGALSGQPQHF
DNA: TGTGCCAGCAGTCCCGCCAGGGGCGCGCTGTCCGGACAGCCCCAGCATTTT

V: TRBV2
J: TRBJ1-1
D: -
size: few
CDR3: CASSATTGYPEAFF
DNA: TGTGCCAGCAGCGCAACTACAGGGTACCCTGAAGCTTTCTTT

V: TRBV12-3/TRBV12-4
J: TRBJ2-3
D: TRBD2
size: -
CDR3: CASSPSGGATDTQYF
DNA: TGTGCCAGCAGCCCGAGCGGGGGGGCCACAGATACGCAGTATTTT

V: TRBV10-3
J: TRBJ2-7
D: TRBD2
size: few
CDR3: CAISGLTSGYEQYF
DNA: TGTGCCATCAGTGGGTTAACTAGCGGGTACGAGCAGTACTTC

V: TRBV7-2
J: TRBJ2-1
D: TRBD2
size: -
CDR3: CASSLLAGGLVDEQFF
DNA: TGTGCCAGCAGCCTGTTAGCGGGGGGGCTTGTGGATGAGCAGTTCTTC

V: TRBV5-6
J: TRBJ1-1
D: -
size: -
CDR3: CASSLDRGTTEAFF
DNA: TGTGCCAGCAGCTTGGATCGGGGGACGACTGAAGCTTTCTTT

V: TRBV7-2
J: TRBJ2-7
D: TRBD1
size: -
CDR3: CASSFIGTGSYEQYF
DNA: TGTGCCAGCAGCTTTATAGGGACAGGGAGCTACGAGCAGTACTTC